This TCR beta chain was profiled in a study of graft-versus-host responses after intestinal transplantation. The data were produced by immunoSEQ multiplex PCR, yet TCRdb's version contains in-frame clones alone and is incomplete. The sample has fewer than 9,500 clones; about 90% are singletons. Trimming took 5 bases from V and 5 from J, leaving 11 bases between them. In germline, CDR1 is WNHNN, CDR2 SYGVQD (reference sequence). The CDR3 consists of 13 residues. The gene calls are TRBV10-1 and TRBJ2-3; unclear D gene. The specimen was PBMCs, collected around 30 days after intestinal transplant. This receptor was taken from a human patient who received an intestinal transplant, so some T cells may come from the graft donor. The DNA of the CDR3 is TGCGCCAGCAGTCCTCGGATGGGAGATACGCAGTATTTT. Translation gives CASSPRMGDTQYF.